One sample yielded the 20 T cell receptor beta chains listed below, sequenced in a study of cytomegalovirus exposure and HLA in healthy donors (dated by TCRdb to about 2017). Libraries were built with the immunoSEQ multiplex PCR assay. For the multiplex PCR, a mixture combining 60 forward primers for TCR Vbeta segments and 13 reverse primers for TCR Jbeta segments was used. TCRdb's version of the immuneACCESS table is confined to in-frame rearrangements and falls short of the full clone set. An unresolved V gene accounts for under half of the shortfall where checked; the remainder is of unknown origin. For this sample the table gives 150,000 to 200,000 clones, of which approximately 80% were detected only once. The ten largest clones capture 2.4% of the sample. The sample comprised PBMCs. These receptor sequences come from a male donor in good health and CMV-seronegative.

V is TRBV7-3 and J is TRBJ2-1; possibly TRBD2 for D (6 bases). Germline V gene sequence: CDR1 SGHTA, CDR2 FQGTGA. The V end was cut by 4 bases, the J end by 7 bases, with 20 bases between. This CDR3 contains 16 residues. CDR3 coding DNA: TGTGCCAGCAGCTCCGGCCCGGGACTCGGTTTGAATGAGCAGTTCTTC. This sequence encodes CASSSGPGLGLNEQFF.

This rearrangement joins TRBV7-6 to TRBJ2-5; 7 bases line up with TRBD2. Germline assignment: CDR1 SGHVS and CDR2 FNYEAQ. The ends lost 2 bases at V and 3 bases at J; junction bases unmatched: 0. CDR3 length: 13 amino acids. CDR3 sequence reads: CASSLTSEETQYF. CDR3 in DNA: TGTGCCAGCAGCTTAACTAGCGAAGAGACCCAGTACTTC.

The rearrangement links TRBV9 to TRBJ1-2; D may be TRBD1 (6 bases). The V end lost 0 bases, the J end lost 6 bases, and 12 bases lay between the germline ends. Germline CDR1 and CDR2: SGDLS and YYNGEE. This CDR3 region has 14 residues. The CDR3 here is CASSVALGADGYTF. The DNA of the CDR3 is TGTGCCAGCAGCGTAGCTCTGGGGGCAGATGGCTACACCTTC.

The chain uses TRBV5-1 and TRBJ2-3; no clear D gene. V dropped 4 bases and J dropped 4 bases, with 13 bases sitting between them. The germline V gene encodes CDR1 SGHRS and CDR2 YFSETQ. This CDR3 spans 14 amino acids. CDR3 loop: CASSNGPSPDTQYF. The CDR3 DNA reads as TGCGCCAGCAGCAACGGTCCCTCCCCAGATACGCAGTATTTT.

The CDR3 nucleotides are TGTGCCAGCAGCCCGGGACTAGCGGGAGAGGACGGGGAGCTGTTTTTT. The encoded protein is CASSPGLAGEDGELFF. V is TRBV5-4 and J is TRBJ2-2, with TRBD2 identical over 14 bases. This CDR3 has 16 amino acids. The trim removed 4 bases at V and 7 bases at J, leaving 6 bases unmatched. Germline V gene lookup returns CDR1 SGHNT and CDR2 YYREEE (reference sequence). Filled out from reference TRBV5-4 and TRBJ2-2, the complete variable domain reads ETGVTQSPTHLIKTRGQQVTLRCSSQSGHNTVSWYQQALGQGPQFIFQYYREEENGRGNFPPRFSGLQFPNYSSELNVNALELDDSALYLCASSPGLAGEDGELFFGEGSRLTVL.

The CDR3 loop is CASSLGRTGGTDTQYF. CDR3 DNA sequence: TGTGCCAGCAGTTTAGGGAGGACAGGGGGCACAGATACGCAGTATTTT. The chain recombines TRBV27 with TRBJ2-3, with TRBD1 identical over 9 bases. Germline CDR1 and CDR2: MNHEY and SMNVEV (reference sequence). J lost 1 base, V lost 2 bases, and 4 bases had no gene match. The CDR3 has 16 residues.

The rearrangement links TRBV28 to TRBJ2-7, with 8 bases identical to TRBD1. Unmatched junction bases numbered 5, after V lost 5 bases and J lost 2 bases. Germline assignment: CDR1 MDHEN and CDR2 SYDVKM. The CDR3 runs 14 residues. The DNA of the CDR3 is TGTGCCAGCAGTGGGACAGGACTTACCTACGAGCAGTACTTC. This gives the protein CASSGTGLTYEQYF.

V is TRBV5-5 and J is TRBJ1-2; D is perhaps TRBD1 (6 bases). Germline V gene lookup returns CDR1 SGHKS and CDR2 YYEKEE (reference sequence). The CDR3 length is 14 residues. Trimming left V 3 bases short and J 4 bases short, with 13 bases between. CDR3 sequence: CASSSRQGSYGYTF. The DNA of the CDR3 is TGTGCCAGCAGCTCCCGGCAGGGGAGCTATGGCTACACCTTC.

This chain uses TRBV12-5 with TRBJ1-1; 7 bases match TRBD1. Germline V lookup: CDR1 LGHNT, CDR2 FRNRAP. V shed 5 bases and J 1 base; nucleotides not matched to a gene: 4. The CDR3 runs to 14 residues. The CDR3 reads CASGEGGENTEAFF. CDR3 DNA sequence: TGTGCTAGTGGTGAAGGGGGCGAGAACACTGAAGCTTTCTTT. Combining the CDR3 with reference TRBV12-5 and TRBJ1-1 gives the whole variable domain DARVTQTPRHKVTEMGQEVTMRCQPILGHNTVFWYRQTMMQGLELLAYFRNRAPLDDSGMPKDRFSAEMPDATLATLKIQPSEPRDSAVYFCASGEGGENTEAFFGQGTRLTVV.

The chain has TRBV14 and TRBJ2-2; 7 positions agree with TRBD1. Germline CDR1 SGHDN, CDR2 FVKESK. There are 14 residues in the CDR3. Trimming took 5 bases from V and 2 from J; bases not matched to a gene: 2. CDR3 loop: CASSGQVNTGELFF. The CDR3 region has the DNA TGTGCCAGCAGCGGACAGGTTAACACCGGGGAGCTGTTTTTT.

V gene TRBV29-1 combines with J gene TRBJ1-1; D is perhaps TRBD1 (6 bases). Germline V lookup: CDR1 SQVTM, CDR2 ANQGSEA. This CDR3 has 12 amino acids. The ends were cut back, 3 bases at V and 4 bases at J, with 9 bases in the middle. CDR3: CSVDRGPTEAFF. Here the CDR3 DNA reads TGCAGCGTTGACAGGGGACCCACTGAAGCTTTCTTT.

This chain uses TRBV2 with TRBJ2-5, with a possible D match to TRBD1 (5 bases). Germline CDR1 is SNHLY and CDR2 is FYNNEI. The ends were cut back, 5 bases at V and 5 bases at J, with 12 bases in the middle. The CDR3 length is 13 residues. In nucleotides, the CDR3 is TGTGCCAGCAGTCAGGACATGTGGGAGACCCAGTACTTC. Translating it yields CASSQDMWETQYF.

This chain uses TRBV11-3 with TRBJ2-3; D remains unclear. Deletions cut 4 bases from V and 1 base from J, with 6 bases between. The CDR3 is 13 residues long. Germline V lookup: CDR1 SGHNT, CDR2 YENEEA. In DNA, the CDR3 is TGTGCCAGCAGCTCTGGAGGCACAGATACGCAGTATTTT. Translated, it gives CASSSGGTDTQYF.

V and J are TRBV7-2 and TRBJ2-1; TRBD2 matches at 8 bases. This CDR3 has 17 amino acids. The germline V gene encodes CDR1 SGHTA and CDR2 FQGNSA. J was trimmed by 11 bases and V by 0 bases; bases with no gene match: 15. The CDR3 coding sequence is TGTGCCAGCAGCTTAGCTAGAGGGCTAGCGGGTAACCAAAAGCAGTTCTTC. Encoded protein: CASSLARGLAGNQKQFF.

The gene calls are TRBV28 and TRBJ2-1; TRBD2 aligns across 14 bases. The germline gives CDR1 MDHEN, CDR2 SYDVKM. The CDR3 has 17 residues. The V and J ends lost 5 bases and 7 bases, in that order; junction bases with no gene match: 10. CDR3 sequence (DNA): TGTGCCAGCAGTCTCGACGCCCGACTAGCGGGAGGGAATGAGCAGTTCTTC. Translating it yields CASSLDARLAGGNEQFF.

The genes are TRBV18 and TRBJ1-1, with unresolved D. The CDR3 is made up of 11 amino acids. Germline CDR1 is KGHSH and CDR2 is LQKENI. Trimming stripped 5 bases from V and 4 bases from J, with 5 bases between. DNA of the CDR3: TGTGCCAGCTCAAATAGCACTGAAGCTTTCTTT. Residues: CASSNSTEAFF.

The chain uses TRBV19 and TRBJ2-1; D is ambiguous. Germline V gene data show CDR1 as LNHDA and CDR2 as SQIVND (reference sequence). Trimming took off 3 bases at V and 0 bases at J, with 9 bases between the two ends. The CDR3 covers 15 residues. Written as DNA, the CDR3 is TGTGCCAGTAGTATCGACCGGAGCTCCTACAATGAGCAGTTCTTC. It translates to CASSIDRSSYNEQFF.

This clone was observed a single time. This rearrangement joins TRBV6-5 to TRBJ1-3; D call uncertain. This CDR3 spans 15 amino acids. The V end lost 2 bases, the J end lost 0 bases, and 8 bases lay between the germline ends. Germline assignment: CDR1 MNHEY and CDR2 SVGAGI. CDR3 residues: CASSYAGRSGNTIYF. DNA of the CDR3: TGTGCCAGCAGTTACGCGGGCCGCTCTGGAAACACCATATATTTT.

The rearrangement links TRBV2 to TRBJ2-7; D might be TRBD2 (6 bases). Germline assignment: CDR1 SNHLY and CDR2 FYNNEI. CDR3 length: 14 residues. V lost 6 bases, J lost 0 bases, and 12 bases lay in between. CDR3 loop: CASRGGSSSYEQYF. Here the CDR3 DNA reads TGTGCCAGCAGAGGAGGGTCCAGCTCCTACGAGCAGTACTTC.

This clone turned up a few times. The chain carries TRBV5-1 and TRBJ1-4; tentatively, D is TRBD1 (5 bases). V was cut by 5 bases and J by 8 bases, with 19 bases left in between. CDR3 length equals 15 residues. Looked up from germline, CDR1 is SGHRS and CDR2 is YFSETQ. Here the CDR3 reads CASSLGPAGVEKLFF. As DNA, the CDR3 is TGCGCCAGCAGTCTTGGACCGGCGGGGGTGGAAAAACTGTTTTTT.